Listed below are T cell receptor beta chains from one sample, sequenced in a study of cytomegalovirus exposure and HLA in healthy donors. This table comes from immunoSEQ multiplex PCR, and its TCRdb copy is limited to in-frame clones, with some not included. This repertoire includes 50,000 to 75,000 clones. Source material: PBMCs. The receptors stem from a woman aged 18 to 35 in good health and CMV-seronegative. CDR3s include the opening cysteine and the closing phenylalanine or tryptophan. A D gene is named only where the DNA matches it firmly.

d_call	v_call	j_call	cdr3_nt	cdr3_aa
TRBD1	TRBV19	TRBJ1-1	TGTGCCAGTAGTGCCACAGGGGGGACTATGAACACTGAAGCTTTCTTT	CASSATGGTMNTEAFF
TRBD1	TRBV5-4	TRBJ2-5	TGTGCCAGCAGCTCCGGACAGGGCCTCGAAGAGACCCAGTACTTC	CASSSGQGLEETQYF
TRBD1	TRBV5-1	TRBJ1-1	TGCGCCAGCAGCGAACAGGGGACTGAAGCTTTCTTT	CASSEQGTEAFF
-	TRBV6-1	TRBJ2-2	TGTGCCAGCAGTGAAAGTGTGGGGGAGGTCGGGGAGCTGTTTTTT	CASSESVGEVGELFF
-	TRBV7-2	TRBJ2-3	TGTGCCAGCAGCTTAGCGGGGCAGCCAGATACGCAGTATTTT	CASSLAGQPDTQYF
-	TRBV19	TRBJ1-6	TGTGCCAGTAGTAGGTACAGGGAAGGCTATAATTCACCCCTCCACTTT	CASSRYREGYNSPLHF
-	TRBV28	TRBJ1-4	TGTGCCAGCAGTACGGTGAATGAAAAACTGTTTTTT	CASSTVNEKLFF
-	TRBV6-6	TRBJ1-6	TGTGCCAGCAGTTACTCTGGGCAGGACTATTCACCCCTCCACTTT	CASSYSGQDYSPLHF
TRBD1	TRBV28	TRBJ2-1	TGTGCCAGCAGTGGGACAGGGATATACAATGAGCAGTTCTTC	CASSGTGIYNEQFF
TRBD1	TRBV9	TRBJ1-2	TGTGCCAGCAGTGGAGGGACAGATTATGGCTACACCTTC	CASSGGTDYGYTF
TRBD1	TRBV11-3	TRBJ1-6	TGTGCCACCTCCGCAGTCGCGACAGGGGCCTCACCCCTCCACTTT	CATSAVATGASPLHF
TRBD2	TRBV6-5	TRBJ2-7	TGTGCCAGCAGCCCACTAGCGGGAGGGATCTACGAGCAGTACTTC	CASSPLAGGIYEQYF
-	TRBV7-9	TRBJ2-7	TGTGCCAGCAGCCCAGGGGTTAGAGTGAACTCCTACGAGCAGTACTTC	CASSPGVRVNSYEQYF
-	TRBV29-1	TRBJ1-1	TGCAGCGTTCAAGGCCCGGGAATGAACACTGAAGCTTTCTTT	CSVQGPGMNTEAFF
-	TRBV15	TRBJ2-1	TGTGCCACCAGCAGAGGGGGGGAGACCGACAATGAGCAGTTCTTC	CATSRGGETDNEQFF
TRBD1	TRBV5-1	TRBJ2-7	TGCGCCAGCAGCCTGGGGGGACAGGGTACGGACGAGCAGTACTTC	CASSLGGQGTDEQYF
-	TRBV5-4	TRBJ2-7	TGTGCCAGCAGCCAGGACAGAAGCGCCTACGAGCAGTACTTC	CASSQDRSAYEQYF
TRBD2	TRBV30	TRBJ2-1	TGTGCCTGGAGCCCACTAGCGGATGAGCAGTTCTTC	CAWSPLADEQFF
-	TRBV10-2	TRBJ1-2	TGCGCCAGCAGAGACAGGATTCACTATGGCTACACCTTC	CASRDRIHYGYTF
-	TRBV5-1	TRBJ2-7	TGCGCCAGCAGCCCCCTATTTAGCGGAGGTTACGAGCAGTACTTC	CASSPLFSGGYEQYF
TRBD2	TRBV19	TRBJ2-5	TGTGCCAGTAGTATCCCTCACGGACTAGCGGGTCAAGAGACCCAGTACTTC	CASSIPHGLAGQETQYF
TRBD2	TRBV5-1	TRBJ2-7	TGCGCCAGCAGCTATCGGACTAGCGGATCCTCTGCCTACGAGCAGTACTTC	CASSYRTSGSSAYEQYF
TRBD1	TRBV18	TRBJ2-2	TGTGCCAGCTCGCGGACAGGGGTGACCGGGGAGCTGTTTTTT	CASSRTGVTGELFF
TRBD1	TRBV29-1	TRBJ1-4	TGCAGCGTTTATCCGGGACAGGGGAATGAAAAACTGTTTTTT	CSVYPGQGNEKLFF